A single T cell receptor (beta chain) is shown here with its context. Assay: immunoSEQ multiplex PCR; the TCRdb copy retains only in-frame clones and omits some. The data hold around 300,000 clones, with 80% to 90% observed a single time. The sample belongs to a study of blood T cell repertoires in COVID-19. Study at large: Specimens from acute and convalescent COVID-19 originated in the United States, Italy and Spain. The cDNA or gDNA used as material had been derived from T cells, B-cell-depleted T cells, or PBMCs.

This CDR3 contains 17 residues. Unmatched junction bases numbered 13, after V lost 5 bases and J lost 1 base. CDR1 is SGHNT, CDR2 YYREEE, per germline (reference sequence). This chain uses TRBV5-4 with TRBJ1-1, with 8 bases fitting TRBD1. Sequenced material: peripheral blood. This TCR was sampled from a woman in her 70s with acute or convalescent COVID-19. CDR3 residues: CASRQVRGPGANTEAFF. The DNA for the CDR3 is TGTGCCAGCAGACAAGTCAGGGGGCCGGGTGCGAACACTGAAGCTTTCTTT. The complete variable domain, with remaining parts taken from reference TRBV5-4 and TRBJ1-1, reads ETGVTQSPTHLIKTRGQQVTLRCSSQSGHNTVSWYQQALGQGPQFIFQYYREEENGRGNFPPRFSGLQFPNYSSELNVNALELDDSALYLCASRQVRGPGANTEAFFGQGTRLTVV.